The next 21 T cell receptor beta chains were all read from a single sample in a study of cytomegalovirus exposure and HLA in healthy donors. Sequencing was performed with immunoSEQ multiplex PCR; in TCRdb, only in-frame clones are kept and a portion is missing. This table has some 65,000 clones, 90% to 95% appearing once. The material sequenced was PBMCs. Source of these receptors: a young man in good health and CMV-seropositive.

J is TRBJ2-5 and V is TRBV11-2; 11 bases agree with TRBD2. The junction had 4 bases not matched to a gene; V was cut back by 3 bases and J by 4 bases. This CDR3 comprises 15 residues. The germline V gene has CDR1 SGHAT and CDR2 FQNNGV. The CDR3 reads CASSLGLAGGETQYF. CDR3 nucleotide sequence: TGTGCCAGCAGCTTGGGCCTAGCGGGGGGAGAGACCCAGTACTTC.

The rearrangement uses TRBV12-5 and TRBJ2-7; D possibly corresponds to TRBD2 (7 bases). The CDR3 extends over 16 amino acids. The V and J ends lost 2 bases and 3 bases respectively, with 17 bases between them. The germline CDR1 and CDR2 sequences are LGHNT and FRNRAP. The CDR3 DNA is TGTGCTAGTGGTTTGCCCCTGGGGGGGCCCCACTACGAGCAGTACTTC. It codes for CASGLPLGGPHYEQYF.

This chain joins TRBV7-9 and TRBJ2-1; 7 bases map to TRBD1. CDR1 and CDR2 from the germline V gene are SEHNR and FQNEAQ (reference sequence). CDR3 length: 13 residues. The trim removed 4 bases at V and 10 bases at J, leaving 7 bases unmatched. The CDR3 nucleotides are TGTGCCAGCAGCTACAGACAGGGAACGGAGCAGTTCTTC. Its translation is CASSYRQGTEQFF.

The V and J genes are TRBV28 and TRBJ1-5; 9 nucleotides align to TRBD1. The CDR3 is made up of 15 amino acids. The ends lost 8 bases at V and 1 base at J; junction bases unmatched: 6. Germline CDR1 MDHEN, CDR2 SYDVKM. This CDR3 reads CASGTGGVSNQPQHF. The CDR3 coding sequence is TGTGCCAGCGGTACAGGGGGCGTGAGCAATCAGCCCCAGCATTTT.

The rearrangement joins TRBV7-2 to TRBJ2-7, with 8 bases aligning to TRBD2. The germline CDR1 and CDR2 sequences are SGHTA and FQGNSA. V shed 4 bases and J 4 bases; nucleotides not matched to a gene: 18. The CDR3 length is 18 residues. This CDR3 is CASSSRPSAGELLYEQYF. The DNA for the CDR3 is TGTGCCAGCAGCTCAAGACCGTCAGCGGGAGAACTTCTTTACGAGCAGTACTTC.

This sequence joins TRBV6-6 and TRBJ2-7, with D possibly matching TRBD1 (5 bases). Looked up from germline, CDR1 is MNHNY and CDR2 is SVGAGI (reference sequence). This CDR3 has 13 residues. CDR3 DNA sequence: TGTGTTAAATCAAGGGCAGGGACCTACGAGCAGTACTTC. Translated, it gives CVKSRAGTYEQYF.

The chain joins TRBV27 to TRBJ2-5; D is ambiguous. Germline lookup yields CDR1 MNHEY and CDR2 SMNVEV (reference sequence). Trimming pared 2 bases from V and 5 bases from J, leaving 9 bases between. CDR3 size: 13 residues. Here the CDR3 reads CASSLTVLETQYF. The CDR3 nucleotides read TGTGCCAGCAGTTTAACTGTACTTGAGACCCAGTACTTC.

About this clone itself: The same CDR3 can be traced to other DNA sequences in this sample. The chain couples TRBV29-1 to TRBJ1-1; no firm D call. CDR3 length: 12 residues. The V end lost 6 bases, the J end lost 1 base, and 9 bases lay between the germline ends. Germline lookup yields CDR1 SQVTM and CDR2 ANQGSEA. The CDR3 DNA is TGCAGCGTGAGAGGCGGGAACACTGAAGCTTTCTTT. Translated, it gives CSVRGGNTEAFF.

The rearrangement links TRBV7-3 to TRBJ2-1; D might be TRBD2 (5 bases). Germline CDR1 SGHTA, CDR2 FQGTGA. Trimming left V 5 bases short and J 10 bases short, with 15 bases between. The CDR3 has 13 amino acids. The CDR3 bases are TGTGCCAGCAGCCCAAGCGGACGTTTCGAGCAGTTCTTC. Translating it yields CASSPSGRFEQFF.

This clone was observed once. The genes are TRBV7-9 and TRBJ1-6, with 10 bases matching TRBD1. The CDR3 covers 15 residues. V shed 5 bases and J 10 bases; nucleotides not matched to a gene: 8. The V gene's germline CDR1 is SEHNR and CDR2 FQNEAQ (reference sequence). The CDR3 sequence: CASSPSRTGGSPLHF. CDR3 DNA sequence: TGTGCCAGCAGCCCTTCTAGGACAGGGGGGTCACCCCTCCACTTT.

The V gene is TRBV6-5, the J gene TRBJ2-7, with 7 bases that match TRBD1. The ends lost 0 bases at V and 4 bases at J; junction bases unmatched: 6. Germline V CDR1 and CDR2: MNHEY, SVGAGI. This CDR3 has 15 amino acids. CDR3 residues: CASSYSKGGWYEQYF. The CDR3 nucleotides read TGTGCCAGCAGTTACTCCAAAGGGGGCTGGTACGAGCAGTACTTC.

The rearrangement links TRBV5-8 to TRBJ2-5; D not certain. Trimming removed 0 bases at V and 2 bases at J, with 8 bases between. Germline CDR1 SGHTS, CDR2 YDEGEE. This CDR3 is built from 14 residues. The CDR3 DNA sequence: TGTGCCAGCAGCTTGGCCCACGGTCAAGAGACCCAGTACTTC. It specifies CASSLAHGQETQYF.

The V gene is TRBV5-1, the J gene TRBJ1-2; TRBD1 matches 9 bases. The germline CDR1 and CDR2 sequences are SGHRS and YFSETQ. The V and J ends lost 4 bases and 4 bases, in that order; junction bases with no gene match: 5. The CDR3 is 14 residues long. The CDR3 here is CASSPGQGSYGYTF. The CDR3 DNA reads TGCGCCAGCAGCCCTGGACAGGGGTCCTATGGCTACACCTTC.

The rearrangement joins TRBV30 to TRBJ2-7; D unresolved. The V end was cut by 4 bases, the J end by 0 bases, with 10 bases between. CDR3 length: 13 residues. Germline loops: CDR1 GTSNPN, CDR2 SVGIG (reference sequence). CDR3 DNA: TGTGCCTGGATACCCCAGAACTCCTACGAGCAGTACTTC. Protein product: CAWIPQNSYEQYF. The whole variable domain, remainder taken from reference TRBV30 and TRBJ2-7, is SQTIHQWPATLVQPVGSPLSLECTVEGTSNPNLYWYRQAAGRGLQLLFYSVGIGQISSEVPQNLSASRPQDRQFILSSKKLLLSDSGFYLCAWIPQNSYEQYFGPGTRLTVT.

The genes are TRBV12-5 and TRBJ1-2, with 10 bases lining up with TRBD1. CDR3 length equals 18 residues. Germline V gives CDR1 LGHNT, CDR2 FRNRAP. V was pared by 3 bases and J by 0 bases, with 10 bases of the junction left unmatched. CDR3 residues: CASGLLSTGGLANYGYTF. The CDR3 coding sequence is TGTGCTAGTGGTTTACTTTCGACAGGGGGCTTAGCTAACTATGGCTACACCTTC.

V is TRBV19 and J is TRBJ1-1; no clear D. From germline, CDR1 is LNHDA and CDR2 SQIVND (reference sequence). V lost 3 bases and J lost 4, with 12 bases in between. The CDR3 has 14 residues. The CDR3 is CASSIIGSGTEAFF. As DNA, the CDR3 is TGTGCCAGTAGTATCATCGGGTCGGGCACTGAAGCTTTCTTT.

The chain links TRBV27 to TRBJ2-7, with TRBD2 matching over 7 bases. The CDR3 is made up of 14 amino acids. V gave up 5 bases and J gave up 2 bases; unmatched junction bases: 6. In germline, CDR1 is MNHEY, CDR2 SMNVEV (reference sequence). The CDR3 here is CASSPRGVAYEQYF. The CDR3 DNA reads as TGTGCCAGCAGTCCACGGGGGGTTGCCTACGAGCAGTACTTC.

The V and J genes are TRBV11-2 and TRBJ2-7, with D unclear. V was clipped by 5 bases and J by 3 bases, with 11 bases between them. The CDR3 covers 13 residues. Germline assignment: CDR1 SGHAT and CDR2 FQNNGV. The CDR3 sequence: CASSLSENYEQYF. The CDR3 region has the DNA TGTGCCAGCAGCCTCAGCGAAAACTACGAGCAGTACTTC.

The chain employs TRBV7-2 and TRBJ2-2, with 12 bases that match TRBD2. Germline CDR1 reads SGHTA; CDR2 reads FQGNSA. Trimming at V came to 5 bases and at J to 2 bases, leaving 9 bases not matched to a gene. The CDR3 consists of 18 residues. The DNA of the CDR3 is TGTGCCAGCAGCCCCCAGACTAGCGGGAGAAGAAACACCGGGGAGCTGTTTTTT. It yields the protein CASSPQTSGRRNTGELFF. The variable domain in full, completed from reference TRBV7-2 and TRBJ2-2, reads GAGVSQSPSNKVTEKGKDVELRCDPISGHTALYWYRQSLGQGLEFLIYFQGNSAPDKSGLPSDRFSAERTGGSVSTLTIQRTQQEDSAVYLCASSPQTSGRRNTGELFFGEGSRLTVL.

This clone was observed once. CDR3 nucleotide sequence: TGTGCCAGCAGCCTTGTAGGGGTCGAAGCTTTCTTT. Translation: CASSLVGVEAFF. V usage is TRBV7-2 and J usage is TRBJ1-1; TRBD1 might be the D (5 bases). CDR1 is SGHTA, CDR2 FQGNSA, per germline. This CDR3 has 12 amino acids. V shed 5 bases and J shed 8 bases, with 12 bases lying between them.

The chain couples TRBV6-5 to TRBJ2-1; a possible D gene is TRBD2 (7 bases). The CDR3 extends over 15 amino acids. Germline CDR1 is MNHEY and CDR2 is SVGAGI. V was cut by 2 bases and J by 4 bases, with 12 bases left in between. Here the CDR3 DNA reads TGTGCCAGCAGTTACGATGCGGGGGCTTACAATGAGCAGTTCTTC. It encodes CASSYDAGAYNEQFF.